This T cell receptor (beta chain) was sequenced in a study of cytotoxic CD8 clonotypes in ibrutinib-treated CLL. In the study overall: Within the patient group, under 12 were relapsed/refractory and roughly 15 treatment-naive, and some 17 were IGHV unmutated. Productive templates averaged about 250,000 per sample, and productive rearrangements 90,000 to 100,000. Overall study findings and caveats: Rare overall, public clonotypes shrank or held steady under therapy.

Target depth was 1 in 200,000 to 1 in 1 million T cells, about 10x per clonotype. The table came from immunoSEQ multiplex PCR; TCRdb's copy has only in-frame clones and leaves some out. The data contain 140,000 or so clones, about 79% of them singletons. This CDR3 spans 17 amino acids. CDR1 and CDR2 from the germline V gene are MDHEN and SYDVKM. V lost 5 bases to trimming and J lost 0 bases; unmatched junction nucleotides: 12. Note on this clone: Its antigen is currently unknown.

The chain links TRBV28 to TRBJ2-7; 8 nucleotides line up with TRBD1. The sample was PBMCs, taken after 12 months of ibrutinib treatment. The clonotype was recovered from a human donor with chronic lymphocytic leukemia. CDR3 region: CASSTLPTGDNSYEQYF. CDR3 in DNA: TGTGCCAGCAGTACCCTACCGACAGGGGACAACTCCTACGAGCAGTACTTC.